This entry lists 9 T cell receptor beta chains sequenced from one sample in a study of immune heterogeneity within non-small cell lung tumors (dated by TCRdb to the late 2010s). The sequencing machine was a HiSeq X Ten. The TCR beta CDR3 region was amplified with a multiplex PCR system whose first round of approximately 11 cycles used 32 V-gene forward primers and 13 J-gene reverse primers. The public reads were reanalyzed by TCRdb: fastp trimming at Q25, MiXCR alignment, in-frame beta chains only. A single entry per CDR3 protein holds the most common genes and DNA from its merged rows. The sample data list 9,500 to 13,000 distinct CDR3 sequences, and about 25% of these were observed just once. The top ten clones comprise around 27% of the sample. For the TCR template, genomic DNA was extracted from bulk tumor tissue, and 450 to 700 ng of gDNA was amplified for each sample. During surgery, multiple biopsies were taken from each primary tumor and placed as far apart as possible within the tumor mass. The study cohort was described as untreated, and the patients were newly diagnosed NSCLC cases having curative surgery.

Sequences were obtained from lung tumor tissue. The receptors come from a woman aged 45-65 years with non-small cell lung cancer.

This chain connects TRBV15 to TRBJ2-7; TRBD2 aligns across 9 bases. CDR3 size: 15 residues. The V and J ends lost 0 bases and 3 bases, in that order; junction bases with no gene match: 3. From germline, CDR1 is LNHNV and CDR2 YYDKDF (reference sequence). The CDR3 region has the DNA TGTGCCACCAGCAGAGATAGCGGGAGATTCTACGAGCAGTACTTC. It is translated as CATSRDSGRFYEQYF.

The chain links TRBV20-1 to TRBJ2-7; TRBD2 agrees at 13 bases. The germline gives CDR1 DFQATT, CDR2 SNEGSKA (reference sequence). V lost 5 bases, J lost 7 bases, and 8 bases stayed unmatched. This CDR3 comprises 14 residues. CDR3 loop: CSAPWTSGSKEQYF. DNA of the CDR3: TGCAGTGCTCCCTGGACTAGCGGGAGTAAAGAGCAGTACTTC.

This clonotype appeared many times. V usage is TRBV20-1 and J usage is TRBJ2-7, with TRBD1 matching over 10 bases. The CDR3 runs to 15 residues. The V gene's germline CDR1 is DFQATT and CDR2 SNEGSKA (reference sequence). DNA for the CDR3: TGCAGCGCCTCCCGGACAGGGGGATTCGTGTACGAGCAGTACTTC. Translating gives CSASRTGGFVYEQYF.

This clonotype was seen repeatedly, ten times or more. The chain has TRBV12-3 or TRBV12-4 and TRBJ1-1; D is unclear. CDR3 length: 14 residues. The V gene lost 3 bases and the J gene lost 6 bases, with 14 bases spanning the gap. CDR3 coding DNA: TGTGCCAGCAGTTTGGATGGCTATAGCGCTGAAGCTTTCTTT. Translating it yields CASSLDGYSAEAFF.

As for this clonotype: One base away lies a much larger clone, so this may be a sequencing read error. The chain links TRBV15 to TRBJ1-2; maybe TRBD1 (5 bases). CDR1 and CDR2 from the germline V gene are LNHNV and YYDKDF (reference sequence). The CDR3 has 12 residues. Trimming removed 1 base from V and 7 bases from J, with 7 bases in between. DNA for the CDR3: TGTGCCACCAGCAGAGCTCAGGGTGGCTACACCTTC. Its translation is CATSRAQGGYTF.

The rearrangement joins TRBV5-6 to TRBJ2-1, with 7 positions matching TRBD1. The V gene's germline CDR1 is SGHDT and CDR2 YYEEEE. The CDR3 sequence is 17 residues long. Losses at the gene ends were 1 base for V and 5 bases for J; bases not matched to a gene: 12. The CDR3 DNA follows: TGTGCCAGCAGCTTGTTTTTTATATTTGGGACAGACAATGAGCAGTTCTTC. It is translated as CASSLFFIFGTDNEQFF.

This clonotype was observed a handful of times. The rearrangement uses TRBV2 and TRBJ2-5; D ambiguous. Germline-derived CDR1 and CDR2 are SNHLY and FYNNEI. With 6 bases removed from V and 4 bases from J, the gap between germline ends came to 18 bases. This CDR3 spans 15 amino acids. CDR3 amino acids: CASRPRPNTPETQYF. CDR3 nucleotides: TGTGCCAGCAGACCCCGCCCCAACACCCCAGAGACCCAGTACTTC.

This clonotype was observed many times. V and J are TRBV5-1 and TRBJ1-1; 8 bases align to TRBD1. The germline V gene encodes CDR1 SGHRS and CDR2 YFSETQ. CDR3 length: 14 amino acids. J gave up 7 bases and V 5 bases, and 10 bases lay outside the gene matches. Written as DNA, the CDR3 is TGCGCCAGCAGGCTTTCCGGGACAGGCATTGAAGCTTTCTTT. Its translation: CASRLSGTGIEAFF.

This clonotype has at least ten counts. J is TRBJ2-1 and V is TRBV9; the D gene is possibly TRBD2 (5 bases). V was shortened by 0 bases and J by 4 bases, with 11 bases between the two germline ends. Germline V gives CDR1 SGDLS, CDR2 YYNGEE. The CDR3 is 15 residues long. This CDR3 reads CASSVGFRGYNEQFF. CDR3 DNA sequence: TGTGCCAGCAGCGTAGGTTTCCGGGGATACAATGAGCAGTTCTTC.